This T cell receptor (beta chain) was sequenced for a study of blood T cell repertoires in COVID-19. Study as a whole: Sample material is recorded as cDNA or gDNA derived from T cells, B-cell-depleted T cells, or PBMCs.

Seattle patient enrollment occurred during active infection, with longitudinal follow-up thereafter. TCRdb's copy holds only in-frame clones and misses some; the assay was immunoSEQ multiplex PCR. The data contain 210,000 or so clones, 70% to 90% of them seen just once; the ten biggest clones take up 2% to 3%. Sample: peripheral blood. This receptor was identified in a man aged 25 to 40 with COVID-19, enrolled during active disease.

DNA for the CDR3: TGTGCCAGCAGTTCGGCGACAGGGACGAGGCATGGCTACACCTTC. Amino acid sequence: CASSSATGTRHGYTF. The chain employs TRBV27 and TRBJ1-2, with 7 bases lining up with TRBD1. Germline CDR1 is MNHEY and CDR2 is SMNVEV (reference sequence). The CDR3 length is 15 residues. The V gene end was trimmed by 4 bases and the J gene end by 6 bases; junction bases not matched to a gene: 11.